The clone carrying this TCR beta chain was seen many times. Its antigen is not identified. The sample is drawn from a study of metastatic and nonmetastatic thyroid tumors. Patients were all untreated before their thyroid surgery. Notes on the study in general: TCR beta diversity was reportedly significantly higher in malignant thyroid tumors than benign nodules, in blood and tumor.

TCRdb reprocessed the PCR reads using MiXCR. The sample has roughly 30,000 clones, less than 20% seen once. The CDR3 contains 14 residues. V was cut by 4 bases and J by 3 bases, with 13 bases left in between. Germline values: CDR1 SGHRS, CDR2 YFSETQ. The rearrangement joins TRBV5-1 to TRBJ1-1, with D unclear. This clonotype was obtained from a female donor with papillary thyroid cancer or a benign thyroid nodule (not recorded which). Some clones in this sample may be carry-over from other donors' samples. The sample comprised blood. CDR3 protein: CASSTGGGYTEAFF. CDR3 DNA sequence: TGCGCCAGCAGCACCGGAGGTGGGTACACTGAAGCTTTCTTT. The whole variable domain, remainder taken from reference TRBV5-1 and TRBJ1-1, is KAGVTQTPRYLIKTRGQQVTLSCSPISGHRSVSWYQQTPGQGLQFLFEYFSETQRNKGNFPGRFSGRQFSNSRSEMNVSTLELGDSALYLCASSTGGGYTEAFFGQGTRLTVV.